The TCR beta chain described here comes from a study of human T cells and chemical hapten exposure. In the study overall: Upper inner arm skin measuring about 2 cm by about 2 cm received 2% DPC for sensitization. Diphenylcyclopropenone doses were given weekly to the scalps of patients across the roughly 24-week study.

This CDR3 comprises 12 residues. The germline gives CDR1 SQVTM, CDR2 ANQGSEA. Trimming stripped 7 bases from V and 10 bases from J, with 14 bases between. This clonotype was counted many times. The time point denotes: patch test 3, about 24 weeks after DPC sensitization. Treatment defined: therapeutic diphenylcyclopropenone sensitization with weekly scalp DPC. TCRdb itself ran the RACE reads through MiXCR, one entry per CDR3 protein. The table has more than 45,000 distinct CDR3 sequences, around 11% seen once; the top ten hold 2.4%. This TCR came from a man aged 25-45 years with alopecia areata. Some clones in this sample may be carry-over from other donors' samples. Sequencing was performed on whole blood, taken in connection with sensitization to the hapten diphenylcyclopropenone (DPC). This sequence joins TRBV29-1 and TRBJ1-6; possibly TRBD1 for D (5 bases). CDR3 coding DNA: TGCAGCGCCGGGGACCCATACTCACCCCTCCACTTT. Translated: CSAGDPYSPLHF.